This T cell receptor (beta chain) came from a study of T cells after yellow fever vaccination (dated by TCRdb to between 2017 and 2020). With regard to the full study: The SMART-Seq v4 Ultra Low Input RNA kit was used to prepare libraries from fractions with low cell numbers. To track T-cell clones before and after primary and booster YFV17D yellow fever vaccination, bulk TCR alpha and beta repertoires were sequenced longitudinally. Blood samples were taken at several timepoints before and after primary and secondary immunization, and bulk PBMC replicates and cell subsets were isolated. Two healthy male donors, one aged 18 to 29 and one aged 30 to 40 years, were included in the cohort.

The sample's treatment or condition label, in plain terms: live attenuated yellow fever vaccine strain. At each blood-draw timepoint, two biological replicates of bulk PBMCs were obtained. A standard Ficoll-Paque protocol was used to isolate PBMCs from peripheral blood. TriZol was used to extract RNA from bulk PBMCs, from CD4 and CD8 fractions, and from dextramer-positive and dextramer-negative fractions. TCR cDNA was made using 5'RACE template switching, a step that added a universal primer site and unique molecular identifiers. Priming for cDNA synthesis came from both the TCR alpha and TCR beta constant segments. Two PCR steps were used to amplify libraries, with sample barcodes and sequencing adapters being added in the second step. Libraries were sequenced on Illumina HiSeq 2500 (2x100 bp) or NovaSeq (2x150 bp). Per the original workflow: Reads were demultiplexed and collapsed into UMI consensus sequences with MIGEC, and V(D)J alignment was performed with MiXCR. Clonotypes responding to the vaccine were identified with edgeR on replicate PBMC samples, with the criteria of FDR below 0.01 and a log2 fold change above 5 up to day 15. Each bulk clonotype was labeled CD4 or CD8 based on which sequenced repertoire, CD4 or CD8, contained the clonotype at higher abundance. TCRdb reworked the public reads: Q25 trimming with fastp, MiXCR clone assembly, productive beta chains retained. Identical CDR3 proteins give one entry, which carries the most common genes and DNA. What appears here as the V and J calls and clone size reflects TCRdb's work, not the paper's. Recorded for this sample are around 400,000 distinct CDR3 sequences; approximately 10% of them occurred a single time. Together, the top ten hold roughly 18% of the sample.

Concerning this clonotype: This clone's antigen is unknown. Nothing much larger sits one base from this clone, and base qualities are not available.

On the study overall, not on this receptor specifically: A small share of clonotypes occurred in both CD4 and CD8 compartments, likely arising from convergent recombination. Because abundant contaminating clonotypes from the bulk population could be contained in FACS-sorted repertoires, computational filtering was required. The secondary T-cell response was found to be weaker but faster than the primary response, with a peak reached on day 5 rather than on day 15. The study included only a couple of donors, which limits how far the findings can be generalized. After the booster, most clones that had expanded after primary vaccination were detected again (roughly 95% of CD4 and about 88% of CD8), suggesting broad maintenance of memory.

This TCR was recovered from a man between 18 and 35 years old who received the YFV17D yellow fever vaccine. The material sequenced was PBMCs, taken on the day of the first yellow fever vaccination.

Here the CDR3 is given as CASRVKGDLTYEQYF. The nucleotides read TGTGCCAGCAGAGTGAAGGGGGATCTAACCTACGAGCAGTACTTC. The chain is encoded by TRBV5-4 joined to TRBJ2-7; the D gene is possibly TRBD1, with 6 bases matching. The CDR3 sequence holds 15 residues, the cysteine and phenylalanine included. The read is trimmed to its CDR3 DNA, 45 bases read in frame from base 1. CDR1 and CDR2 were assigned from the germline V gene (reference sequence) as SGHNT and YYREEE. Relative to germline, V is 5 bases shorter and J is 2 bases shorter, with 17 bases between their ends.